The T cell receptor (beta chain) under discussion was sequenced for a study of T-cell memory formation after mild COVID-19. Study findings and constraints: Clones that shrank (day 15 to 85) were balanced CD4/CD8, whereas later expanders leaned CD4+.

TCR alpha and TCR beta cDNA libraries with sample barcodes and UMIs came from 5'RACE using constant-segment primers. TCRdb reprocessed the 5' RACE reads via MiXCR and lists one record per CDR3 protein. The table has around 390,000 distinct CDR3 sequences, about a sixth seen once. For this clonotype: Its specificity is unknown.

Source material: PBMCs or a T cell subset sorted from them (not recorded which). This clonotype was obtained from a man aged 18 to 29 who had mild COVID-19 (a few samples of this study predate the infection). Cell type and time point are not known.

DNA for the CDR3: TGTGCCAGCTCACCCGGCCTAGGGACTGAGCAGTTCTTC. Translated, it gives CASSPGLGTEQFF. This chain uses TRBV18 with TRBJ2-1, with D perhaps TRBD1 or TRBD2 (5 bases each). CDR1 and CDR2 (germline): KGHSH, LQKENI. The CDR3 is 13 amino acids. Trimming shortened V by 3 bases and J by 9 bases, and 12 bases separated the two germline ends.